This T cell receptor beta chain was sequenced in a study of T cell responses to AZD1222 COVID-19 vaccine (dated by TCRdb to the early 2020s). Concerning the study at large: TCR sequencing covered over 230 trial participants: about 210 given two doses of AZD1222 and 26 given two doses of MenACWY control vaccine. Trial participants were enrolled by age into 18-55, 56-69 and 70-plus year subgroups, with approximately 150, 30 and 60 TCR-sequenced participants respectively. General findings and caveats noted by the study authors: In the small 56-69-year group, the increase in depth fell short of significance, most likely because of low power. Nearly half of unique spike-specific TCRs reportedly recognized epitopes outside regions mutated in the B.1.351 and B.1.1.7 variants. After two AZD1222 doses, spike-specific TCR breadth and depth were significantly higher than at day 0 and than in MenACWY recipients. No day 14 peak-response samples were available, so repertoires were characterized only after the peak T cell response. Participants were mostly white British and included more females than males, and it was suggested by the authors that clonal diversity may have been underestimated. CD4 TCRs associated with the vaccine covered the entire spike protein, and the dominant responses were in regions 160-218 and 743-854. Conclusions about previously exposed vaccinees are limited because only five to seven AZD1222 recipients were SARS-CoV-2 seropositive at baseline.

The CDR3 regions of human TCRbeta chains were subjected to immunosequencing. The original pipeline was this. TCRs in the repertoires were matched against a reference library of SARS-CoV-2-specific TCRs that had been generated with the MIRA antigen-specificity platform. Breadth was defined as the fraction of unique TCRs that were SARS-CoV-2-associated. Depth was defined as the fraction of total T cells that were SARS-CoV-2-associated. Using the MIRA data, each spike-specific TCR was mapped to the spike region that the TCR reacts to and placed in a CD4 or CD8 class. Log10-transformed breadth and depth values were compared by one-way ANOVA with Sidak's multiple comparisons tests. TCRdb took this table from immuneACCESS and kept in-frame rearrangements with V and J called. Such tables lack part of the clones; where checked against another copy, unresolved V genes explain under half of the gap, and the rest is unexplained. The V and J calls and clone size are taken from that table; D and trimming were inferred from the DNA. The table for this sample lists about 120,000 clones; around 87% of them were counted only once. The ten top clones hold 2% to 3% of the sample.

V is pared back by 6 bases and J by 2 bases, with 17 bases lying between the germline termini. The germline V gene (reference sequence) provides CDR1 LNHDA and CDR2 SQIVND. Including cysteine and phenylalanine, the CDR3 has 16 amino acids. Only the CDR3 region is kept as DNA, spanning 48 bases read in frame from base 1. This clone was observed once. This receptor's antigen is unknown. Within one base of it there is no much larger clone, and no base qualities were kept. Read against the paper, the sample's time point label means: about 28 days (+/-7) after the second vaccine dose. AZD1222 recipients given second doses at about 4 weeks or at about 12 weeks were pooled, since spike-specific TCR depth and breadth were not found to differ between the two schedules. Vaccinee samples were obtained from the UK trials COV001 and COV002, which included a single-blind randomized controlled phase 2/3 trial of AZD1222 (ChAdOx1 nCoV-19) in healthy adults. For TCRbeta chain sequencing, PBMC samples were collected from trial participants at day 0 and at day 28 after the second dose.

The chain is assembled from TRBV19 and TRBJ1-5; TRBD1 might be the D gene, on 5 matching bases. The receptor was derived from an adult who received the AZD1222 COVID-19 vaccine. The source material was peripheral blood, sampled 28 days after the second AZD1222 dose. In nucleotides, the sequence is TGTGCCAGTAGACCCAGTGAACGAGGGGGCAATCAGCCCCAGCATTTT. Its protein is CASRPSERGGNQPQHF.